A selection of T cell receptor beta chains follows, all from one sample in a study of cytomegalovirus exposure and HLA in healthy donors. Profiling relied on immunoSEQ multiplex PCR, and the TCRdb table lists in-frame clones only, not all of them. The sample lists some 150,000 clones; around 79% were seen once. Sequencing was performed on PBMCs. These receptors came from a man aged 40-49 years in good health and CMV-seropositive. The CDR3 runs from the conserved cysteine through the conserved F or W. Where a row states a size, it is once, few, many or the class of an expanded clone; other rows omit it.

V gene: TRBV4-3; clone size: .; J gene: TRBJ1-4; CDR3 protein: CASSQGSGGMKKLFF
V gene: TRBV19; clone size: .; J gene: TRBJ2-6; CDR3 protein: CASSLTGTGANVLTF
V gene: TRBV6-5; clone size: .; J gene: TRBJ2-7; CDR3 protein: CASSYSGLAGVEQYF
V gene: TRBV7-9; clone size: .; J gene: TRBJ2-1; CDR3 protein: CASSNSGSRDEQFF
V gene: TRBV27; clone size: .; J gene: TRBJ2-5; CDR3 protein: CASSPSGLAGETQYF
V gene: TRBV7-6; clone size: once; J gene: TRBJ1-5; CDR3 protein: CASSCREGPRGKPNQPQHF
V gene: TRBV27; clone size: few; J gene: TRBJ2-7; CDR3 protein: CASSLSRTGGLEQYF
V gene: TRBV15; clone size: .; J gene: TRBJ2-1; CDR3 protein: CATSRVLAEYNEQFF
V gene: TRBV11-1; clone size: .; J gene: TRBJ1-4; CDR3 protein: CASSSSGTGLPNEKLFF
V gene: TRBV19; clone size: .; J gene: TRBJ2-5; CDR3 protein: CASRPGLAGVETQYF
V gene: TRBV27; clone size: .; J gene: TRBJ2-3; CDR3 protein: CASTPLQGSTDTQYF
V gene: TRBV15; clone size: .; J gene: TRBJ2-7; CDR3 protein: CATSRVREGYEQYF